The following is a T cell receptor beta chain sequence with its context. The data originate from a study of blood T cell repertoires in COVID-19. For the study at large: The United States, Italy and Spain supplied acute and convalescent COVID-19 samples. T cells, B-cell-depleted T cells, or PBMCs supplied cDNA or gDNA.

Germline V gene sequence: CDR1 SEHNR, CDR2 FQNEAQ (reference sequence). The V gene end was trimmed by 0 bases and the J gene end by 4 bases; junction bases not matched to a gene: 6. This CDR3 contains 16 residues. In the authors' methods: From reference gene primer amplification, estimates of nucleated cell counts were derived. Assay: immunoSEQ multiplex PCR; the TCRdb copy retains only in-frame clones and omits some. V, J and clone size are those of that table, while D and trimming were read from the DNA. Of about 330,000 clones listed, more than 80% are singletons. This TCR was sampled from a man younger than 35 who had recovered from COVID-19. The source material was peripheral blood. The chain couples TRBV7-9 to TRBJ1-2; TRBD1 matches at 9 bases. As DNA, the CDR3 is TGTGCCAGCAGCTTAGCTCCGGGACAGGGAGCCTATGGCTACACCTTC. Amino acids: CASSLAPGQGAYGYTF.